This T cell receptor beta chain was sequenced during a study of cytomegalovirus exposure and HLA in healthy donors. About the research overall: In an earlier analysis, approximately 120 million unique TCR beta sequences were found from 200 million or so T cells.

A remark on this clone: Its cognate antigen is unknown.

General study points: CMV serostatus stood as the only immune exposure information on hand. Most subjects' HLA-A and HLA-B alleles were reportedly predicted from TCR beta sequences. Reported performance of the classifier showed diagnosis of cytomegalovirus status with high specificity and sensitivity.

It was with 60 Vbeta and 13 Jbeta primers that the PCR ran. Measured with immunoSEQ multiplex PCR; TCRdb has only the in-frame clones, and not every one. The sample includes some 95,000 clones, less than 80% of them seen just once. The sample taken for sequencing was PBMCs. The TCR comes from a woman aged 40 to 50 in good health and CMV-seropositive.

The CDR3 sequence: CAWSGRGRNQPQHF. The CDR3 nucleotides read TGTGCCTGGAGTGGGCGGGGACGCAATCAGCCCCAGCATTTT. The chain is built from TRBV30 and TRBJ1-5; possibly TRBD1 for D (5 bases). The V gene lost 1 base and the J gene lost 2 bases, with 9 bases spanning the gap. The CDR3 is 14 residues long. The germline V gene has CDR1 GTSNPN and CDR2 SVGIG (reference sequence).